This T cell receptor beta chain was documented in a study of T cells in Graves' hyperthyroidism and ophthalmopathy. RNA transcripts were the template for amplifying TCR beta CDR3 regions. A set of HTBI primers served as the primers for a first-round RT-PCR of the TCR CDR3. Via MiXCR, TCRdb re-called the multiplex PCR reads, giving one row per CDR3 protein. The sample carries about 590,000 distinct CDR3 sequences, roughly 14% recorded once. Trimming removed 6 bases at V and 7 bases at J, with 10 bases between. The CDR3 sequence is 12 residues long. This clonotype has a count of ten or more. The sample taken for sequencing was blood. The V and J genes are TRBV12-3 or TRBV12-4 and TRBJ2-1, with D possibly TRBD2 on 5 matching bases. The clonotype was recovered from a woman aged 25 to 39 with Graves' hyperthyroidism. DNA of the CDR3: TGTGCCAGCAGCTGGGCGGGTAATGAGCAGTTCTTC. Amino acids: CASSWAGNEQFF.